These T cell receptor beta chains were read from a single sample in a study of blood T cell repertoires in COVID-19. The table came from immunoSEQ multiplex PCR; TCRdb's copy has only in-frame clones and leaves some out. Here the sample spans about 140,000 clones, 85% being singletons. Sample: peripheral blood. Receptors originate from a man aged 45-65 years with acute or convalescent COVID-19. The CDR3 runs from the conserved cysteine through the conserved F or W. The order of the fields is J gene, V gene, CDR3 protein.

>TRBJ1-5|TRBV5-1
CASSPEGNQPQHF
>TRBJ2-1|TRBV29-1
CSVTRDRGLGEQFF
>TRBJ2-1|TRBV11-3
CASSLVSGVYNEQFF
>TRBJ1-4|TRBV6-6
CASRGGQGYLDEKLFF
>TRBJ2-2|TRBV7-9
CASSSRLAGGPTGELFF
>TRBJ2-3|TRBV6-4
CASSRGGSTDTQYF
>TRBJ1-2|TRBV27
CASSLRAGYGYTF
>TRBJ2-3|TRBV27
CASSLSGLAGGLADTQYF
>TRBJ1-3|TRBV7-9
CASRQQGSRFSGNTIYF
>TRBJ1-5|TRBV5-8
CASSLYTGAAYSNQPQHF
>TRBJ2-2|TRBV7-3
CASSSGLNTGELFF
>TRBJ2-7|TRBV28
CASSRLAGGVHEQYF
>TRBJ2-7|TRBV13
CASSLWGTNYEQYF
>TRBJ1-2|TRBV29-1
CSVEVGQGESGYTF
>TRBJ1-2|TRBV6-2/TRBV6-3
CASSYTVRVGYGYTF
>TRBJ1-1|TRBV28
CASTFSQRMGRENTEAFF
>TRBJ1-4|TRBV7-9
CASSPGQTTNEKLFF
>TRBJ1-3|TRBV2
CASSRQALSGNTIYF
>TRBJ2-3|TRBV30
CAWSNSRTSGGRDTQYF
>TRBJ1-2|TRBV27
CASSLEGQAFYGYTF
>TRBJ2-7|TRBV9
CASSVGSGQKMYEQYF
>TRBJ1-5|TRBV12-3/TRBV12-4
CASSFRGQPQHF
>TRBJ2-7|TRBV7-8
CASSPEAGGLAASYEQYF